The rows below give T cell receptor beta chains drawn from one sample of a study of blood T cell repertoires in COVID-19. The table came from immunoSEQ multiplex PCR; TCRdb's copy has only in-frame clones and leaves some out. The sample lists a few hundred thousand clones; roughly 89% were seen once. Material: peripheral blood. The receptors come from a man in his sixties who had recovered from COVID-19. The CDR3 runs from the conserved cysteine through the conserved F or W. Each record gives: CDR3 protein, CDR3 DNA, V gene, clone size, CDR3 length, J gene, D gene. D genes are given only for firm matches. For some rows the clone size is stated as once, few or many, or as a class when expanded; others skip it.

CASSKGPVTGNGNTIYF,TGTGCCAGCAGCAAAGGCCCCGTGACAGGGAACGGAAACACCATATATTTT,TRBV2,-,17,TRBJ1-3,TRBD1
CASSLVGAHEQYF,TGTGCCAGCAGCTTGGTAGGAGCACACGAGCAGTACTTC,TRBV5-4,few,13,TRBJ2-7,-
CASSQIPGQRTSGSTDTQYF,TGTGCCAGCAGCCAGATTCCGGGACAGCGGACTAGCGGTAGCACAGATACGCAGTATTTT,TRBV3-1/TRBV3-2,-,20,TRBJ2-3,TRBD2
CASALPGSLNTEAFF,TGTGCCAGCGCGCTACCAGGTTCTTTGAACACTGAAGCTTTCTTT,TRBV6-5,-,15,TRBJ1-1,-
CASSLGNLAGFFSNEQFF,TGTGCCAGCAGCTTAGGGAACCTAGCGGGGTTTTTTAGCAATGAGCAGTTCTTC,TRBV7-2,-,18,TRBJ2-1,TRBD2
CASSLGPNQETQYF,TGTGCCAGCAGCTTAGGTCCCAACCAAGAGACCCAGTACTTC,TRBV11-3,-,14,TRBJ2-5,-
CASSRTGPYNEQFF,TGCGCCAGCAGCCGGACAGGGCCTTACAATGAGCAGTTCTTC,TRBV5-1,few,14,TRBJ2-1,TRBD1
CASSESPGNTEAFF,TGCGCCAGCAGTGAGTCCCCGGGGAACACTGAAGCTTTCTTT,TRBV10-1,few,14,TRBJ1-1,-
CATGGWDNQPQHF,TGTGCCACAGGGGGATGGGACAATCAGCCCCAGCATTTT,TRBV6-5,-,13,TRBJ1-5,TRBD1
CASSKSRDATNEKLFF,TGTGCCAGTAGTAAGTCCCGGGATGCAACTAATGAAAAACTGTTTTTT,TRBV19,-,16,TRBJ1-4,-
CASSLGVSGTGRKPQHF,TGTGCCAGCAGTCTCGGGGTATCCGGGACAGGGAGGAAGCCCCAGCATTTT,TRBV6-2/TRBV6-3,-,17,TRBJ1-5,TRBD1
CASSTGLFTGELFF,TGTGCCAGTAGTACGGGACTTTTCACCGGGGAGCTGTTTTTT,TRBV19,once,14,TRBJ2-2,-
CASSAAGGSFRGYTF,TGTGCCAGCAGTGCAGCAGGGGGCTCTTTTAGGGGCTACACCTTC,TRBV2,-,15,TRBJ1-2,TRBD1
CASSPLLAGVSSSYEQYF,TGTGCCAGCAGTCCCCTCCTAGCGGGAGTCTCCAGCTCCTACGAGCAGTACTTC,TRBV27,-,18,TRBJ2-7,TRBD2
CASSPRTGGRQETQYF,TGTGCCAGCAGCCCACGGACAGGGGGCCGCCAAGAGACCCAGTACTTC,TRBV5-4,-,16,TRBJ2-5,TRBD1
CASSLDRGGTEAFF,TGTGCCAGCAGCTTAGACAGGGGTGGCACTGAAGCTTTCTTT,TRBV11-2,-,14,TRBJ1-1,-
CASKREPDTQYF,TGTGCCAGCAAGAGGGAACCAGATACGCAGTATTTT,TRBV6-5,-,12,TRBJ2-3,-
CASSLSGATYNEQFF,TGCGCCAGCAGCTTGTCAGGGGCAACCTACAATGAGCAGTTCTTC,TRBV5-1,-,15,TRBJ2-1,-
CASSPGGAWGYGYTF,TGCGCCAGCAGCCCGGGGGGCGCGTGGGGCTATGGCTACACCTTC,TRBV4-1,-,15,TRBJ1-2,-
CASSTSPTAKNIQYF,TGTGCCAGCTCGACTAGCCCCACGGCCAAAAACATTCAGTACTTC,TRBV6-5,-,15,TRBJ2-4,TRBD2
CAWIPGSHTEAFF,TGTGCCTGGATCCCCGGGTCGCACACTGAAGCTTTCTTT,TRBV30,-,13,TRBJ1-1,-
CASRFDSSDTQYF,TGTGCCAGCAGATTTGACAGTTCCGATACGCAGTATTTT,TRBV6-6,-,13,TRBJ2-3,-
CASSFGGSDYGYTF,TGTGCCAGCAGTTTCGGCGGCTCAGACTATGGCTACACCTTC,TRBV28,-,14,TRBJ1-2,-
CASSVTPPTDTQYF,TGTGCCAGCAGTGTGACTCCCCCCACAGATACGCAGTATTTT,TRBV5-5,once,14,TRBJ2-3,-
CASSYSAGGSYNEQFF,TGTGCCAGCAGTTACTCGGCGGGAGGGTCCTACAATGAGCAGTTCTTC,TRBV6-2/TRBV6-3,-,16,TRBJ2-1,TRBD2
CASSLPSGSDEQFF,TGCGCCAGCAGCCTACCTAGCGGGAGCGATGAGCAGTTCTTC,TRBV4-1,-,14,TRBJ2-1,TRBD2
CASSVGQGLHEQYF,TGTGCCAGCAGCGTAGGACAGGGGCTACACGAGCAGTACTTC,TRBV9,-,14,TRBJ2-7,TRBD1
CATAQAPNTGELFF,TGTGCCACCGCTCAGGCCCCAAACACCGGGGAGCTGTTTTTT,TRBV24-1,-,14,TRBJ2-2,-
CASSPRRERPSESEQYF,TGTGCCAGCAGCCCGCGGAGGGAGCGCCCTTCGGAAAGCGAGCAGTACTTC,TRBV14,-,17,TRBJ2-7,-
CASSWGQSNQPQHF,TGTGCCAGCAGTTGGGGACAGAGCAATCAGCCCCAGCATTTT,TRBV6-2/TRBV6-3,-,14,TRBJ1-5,TRBD1
CASSPGQARGIGYTF,TGTGCCAGCAGCCCCGGACAGGCTAGGGGTATAGGCTACACCTTC,TRBV7-2,once,15,TRBJ1-2,TRBD1
CASSQGLHEQYF,TGTGCCAGCAGCCAGGGACTTCACGAGCAGTACTTC,TRBV7-9,-,12,TRBJ2-7,-
CASSYRGAETQYF,TGTGCCAGCAGCTACAGGGGGGCAGAGACCCAGTACTTC,TRBV5-8,-,13,TRBJ2-5,TRBD1
CASSTSTSGGGVQYF,TGTGCCAGCAGTACCTCGACTAGCGGGGGCGGTGTGCAGTATTTT,TRBV6-2/TRBV6-3,-,15,TRBJ2-3,TRBD2
CASSLGGTSGSHEQYF,TGCGCCAGCAGCTTGGGCGGGACTAGCGGGAGCCACGAGCAGTACTTC,TRBV5-1,once,16,TRBJ2-7,TRBD2
CATSDLRGASNTGELFF,TGTGCCACCAGTGATTTGCGGGGGGCCTCAAACACCGGGGAGCTGTTTTTT,TRBV24-1,-,17,TRBJ2-2,-
CAWSPGLIETQYF,TGTGCCTGGAGTCCGGGATTAATCGAGACCCAGTACTTC,TRBV30,-,13,TRBJ2-5,-
CASRRLAGRPDTQYF,TGTGCCAGCAGGAGACTAGCGGGAAGGCCAGATACGCAGTATTTT,TRBV2,once,15,TRBJ2-3,TRBD2
CASSLEGRRSDQPQHF,TGTGCCAGCAGCTTAGAAGGGAGGAGGTCGGATCAGCCCCAGCATTTT,TRBV7-2,-,16,TRBJ1-5,-
CASSRGLARERKETQYF,TGTGCCAGCAGCCGGGGACTAGCGCGAGAGAGGAAAGAGACCCAGTACTTC,TRBV14,-,17,TRBJ2-5,TRBD2
CASKKGESTDTQYF,TGCGCCAGCAAAAAGGGGGAAAGCACAGATACGCAGTATTTT,TRBV5-1,-,14,TRBJ2-3,-
CATSDALGGFYGYTF,TGTGCCACCAGTGATGCCCTCGGGGGGTTCTATGGCTACACCTTC,TRBV24-1,-,15,TRBJ1-2,-
CASSLDTGGTYNEQFF,TGTGCCAGCAGCTTAGACACAGGTGGGACCTACAATGAGCAGTTCTTC,TRBV11-3,-,16,TRBJ2-1,-
CASSRAGNSYEQYF,TGTGCCAGTAGTCGGGCGGGAAACTCCTACGAGCAGTACTTC,TRBV19,once,14,TRBJ2-7,-
CASSEPSRQGTEAFF,TGTGCCAGCAGTGAACCCTCGCGGCAGGGAACTGAAGCTTTCTTT,TRBV6-1,few,15,TRBJ1-1,-
CASSNRLAGGYNEQFF,TGTGCCAGCAGCAATCGCCTAGCGGGGGGATACAATGAGCAGTTCTTC,TRBV7-3,-,16,TRBJ2-1,TRBD2